The 18 T cell receptor beta chains in this list originate from one sample, sequenced in a study of T cell responses to AZD1222 COVID-19 vaccine. The method was immunoSEQ multiplex PCR; TCRdb's version includes in-frame clones alone and lacks a portion of them. The sample has about 120,000 clones; roughly 93% are singletons. The material sequenced was peripheral blood, taken 28 days after the second AZD1222 dose. The source is an adult who received the AZD1222 COVID-19 vaccine.

This clone was recorded only once. Other DNA sequences in this specimen translate into the identical CDR3. V and J are TRBV7-9 and TRBJ1-5; no firm D call. The CDR3 has 12 amino acids. Deletions cut 1 base from V and 5 bases from J, with 3 bases between. Germline V gene data show CDR1 as SEHNR and CDR2 as FQNEAQ (reference sequence). The CDR3 loop is CASSLGDQPQHF. The CDR3 DNA follows: TGTGCCAGCAGCTTAGGAGATCAGCCCCAGCATTTT. Complete variable domain (other parts from reference TRBV7-9 and TRBJ1-5): DTGVSQNPRHKITKRGQNVTFRCDPISEHNRLYWYRQTLGQGPEFLTYFQNEAQLEKSRLLSDRFSAERPKGSFSTLEIQRTEQGDSAMYLCASSLGDQPQHFGDGTRLSIL.

The chain uses TRBV28 and TRBJ1-1; D uncertain. Germline loops: CDR1 MDHEN, CDR2 SYDVKM. Trimming took 6 bases from V and 0 from J, leaving 11 bases between them. The CDR3 extends over 14 amino acids. CDR3 nucleotides: TGTGCCAGCAGACCCGCCCCTATGAACACTGAAGCTTTCTTT. This gives the protein CASRPAPMNTEAFF.

The J gene is TRBJ2-1, the V gene TRBV29-1, with a weak D call TRBD1 (6 bases). There are 15 residues in the CDR3. Germline V gives CDR1 SQVTM, CDR2 ANQGSEA. V dropped 5 bases and J dropped 7 bases, with 21 bases sitting between them. The CDR3 region has the DNA TGCAGCGTTTCCCTCACGGGACAACTGGGGAATGAGCAGTTCTTC. The encoded protein is CSVSLTGQLGNEQFF.

The chain recombines TRBV30 with TRBJ1-2, with unresolved D. Trimming pared 3 bases from V and 6 bases from J, leaving 17 bases between. The length of the CDR3 is 14 residues. Per the germline V gene, CDR1 is GTSNPN and CDR2 is SVGIG (reference sequence). The CDR3 is CAWRLFGPRNGYTF. In DNA, the CDR3 is TGTGCCTGGAGACTCTTCGGGCCCCGGAATGGCTACACCTTC. Supplemented by reference TRBV30 and TRBJ1-2, the full variable domain reads SQTIHQWPATLVQPVGSPLSLECTVEGTSNPNLYWYRQAAGRGLQLLFYSVGIGQISSEVPQNLSASRPQDRQFILSSKKLLLSDSGFYLCAWRLFGPRNGYTFGSGTRLTVV.

The V and J genes are TRBV27 and TRBJ2-1, with 8 bases aligning to TRBD2. Germline lookup yields CDR1 MNHEY and CDR2 SMNVEV (reference sequence). V shed 5 bases, J shed 8 bases, and the junction held 8 bases outside the gene matches. The CDR3 runs to 14 residues. The CDR3 coding sequence is TGTGCCAGCAGTCCTAGGACTAGCCAGGATGAGCAGTTCTTC. The encoded protein is CASSPRTSQDEQFF.

The V gene is TRBV5-5, the J gene TRBJ2-7; TRBD1 matches 10 bases. The junction had 6 bases not matched to a gene; V was cut back by 4 bases and J by 2 bases. CDR1 is SGHKS and CDR2 is YYEKEE in the germline V gene (reference sequence). This CDR3 comprises 15 residues. The CDR3 sequence: CASSGGTGAAYEQYF. The CDR3 nucleotides read TGTGCCAGCAGCGGGGGGACAGGGGCTGCCTACGAGCAGTACTTC.

This clone was seen only once. The chain combines TRBV5-6 with TRBJ1-2; 7 nucleotides match TRBD1. V was clipped by 4 bases and J by 2 bases; unmatched bases: 2. Germline lookup yields CDR1 SGHDT and CDR2 YYEEEE. The CDR3 runs 13 residues. DNA for the CDR3: TGTGCCAGCAGCCCGACAGGGAACTATGGCTACACCTTC. It translates to CASSPTGNYGYTF.

The rearrangement joins TRBV3-1 (or the pseudogene TRBV3-2) to TRBJ2-5; the match to TRBD2 covers 7 bases. Germline lookup yields CDR1 LGHDT and CDR2 YNNKEL (reference sequence). The CDR3 spans 15 residues. V dropped 2 bases and J dropped 2; count of bases not matched to a gene: 5. CDR3 DNA sequence: TGTGCCAGCAGCCAACGGCTAGCGGAGCAAGAGACCCAGTACTTC. Translation: CASSQRLAEQETQYF.

J is TRBJ2-6 and V is TRBV12-3 or TRBV12-4; D is uncertain. The CDR3 is made up of 13 amino acids. V was trimmed by 7 bases and J by 0 bases, leaving 4 bases between them. This CDR3 is CASKDSGANVLTF. DNA of the CDR3: TGTGCCAGCAAGGACTCTGGGGCCAACGTCCTGACTTTC.

This chain joins TRBV9 and TRBJ1-6; the match to TRBD1 covers 8 bases. CDR1 is SGDLS and CDR2 is YYNGEE in the germline V gene. With 3 bases clipped from V and 9 bases from J, the junction kept 5 bases outside the gene matches. The CDR3 runs to 14 residues. In nucleotides, the CDR3 is TGTGCCAGCAGCGCTCGGACAGGGAGTTCACCCCTCCACTTT. Protein sequence: CASSARTGSSPLHF.

This clone occurred once. The CDR3 DNA is TGTGCCAGCGAGGCAGGGGGCTATGGCTACACCTTC. This translates into CASEAGGYGYTF. The V gene is TRBV2, the J gene TRBJ1-2; 7 bases map to TRBD1. This CDR3 is built from 12 residues. With V trimmed by 8 bases and J by 4 bases, 4 bases remained unmatched. Looked up from germline, CDR1 is SNHLY and CDR2 is FYNNEI.

The genes are TRBV12-3 or TRBV12-4 and TRBJ2-3; 7 nucleotides match TRBD2. The ends lost 4 bases at V and 10 bases at J; junction bases unmatched: 8. The CDR3 spans 13 residues. Written as DNA, the CDR3 is TGTGCCAGCAGTTCCCAGGGAGGGGTGGCGCAGTATTTT. Residues: CASSSQGGVAQYF.

The chain has TRBV19 and TRBJ1-1, with 7 bases that match TRBD1. CDR1 LNHDA and CDR2 SQIVND come from the germline V gene (reference sequence). The CDR3 is 14 residues long. V lost 8 bases, J lost 7 bases, and 13 bases stayed unmatched. The DNA for the CDR3 is TGTGCCAGTGCCCCGGGACAGCCGCGCCTTGAAGCTTTCTTT. This codes for CASAPGQPRLEAFF. The variable domain in full, completed from reference TRBV19 and TRBJ1-1, reads DGGITQSPKYLFRKEGQNVTLSCEQNLNHDAMYWYRQDPGQGLRLIYYSQIVNDFQKGDIAEGYSVSREKKESFPLTVTSAQKNPTAFYLCASAPGQPRLEAFFGQGTRLTVV.

This rearrangement joins TRBV3-1 (or the pseudogene TRBV3-2) to TRBJ2-1, with 10 bases aligning to TRBD2. The CDR3 is 17 residues long. Germline assignment: CDR1 LGHDT and CDR2 YNNKEL (reference sequence). J lost 8 bases, V lost 0 bases, and 10 bases had no gene match. The CDR3 sequence: CASSQDPLAGAFDEQFF. In DNA form, the CDR3 reads TGTGCCAGCAGCCAAGATCCCCTAGCGGGAGCTTTCGATGAGCAGTTCTTC.

This rearrangement joins TRBV12-3 or TRBV12-4 to TRBJ1-2, with 7 bases lining up with TRBD1. This CDR3 has 12 residues. Trimming cost V 6 bases and J 5 bases; bases outside gene matches: 3. CDR3 loop: CASRQGWYGYTF. In DNA, the CDR3 is TGTGCCAGCAGACAGGGGTGGTATGGCTACACCTTC.

V gene TRBV7-9 combines with J gene TRBJ2-3, with 7 nucleotides matching TRBD1. V lost 8 bases, J lost 0 bases, and 5 bases stayed unmatched. Germline CDR1 and CDR2: SEHNR and FQNEAQ (reference sequence). The CDR3 consists of 14 residues. CDR3 sequence: CASSRQGSTDTQYF. The CDR3 coding sequence is TGTGCCAGCTCCAGACAGGGTAGCACAGATACGCAGTATTTT. Variable domain in full (rest from reference TRBV7-9 and TRBJ2-3): DTGVSQNPRHKITKRGQNVTFRCDPISEHNRLYWYRQTLGQGPEFLTYFQNEAQLEKSRLLSDRFSAERPKGSFSTLEIQRTEQGDSAMYLCASSRQGSTDTQYFGPGTRLTVL.

Remarks on this clone: A read error may produce the germline difference seen at one junction end. The chain couples TRBV15 to TRBJ1-4; TRBD1 is a possible D gene (5 bases). Germline CDR1 and CDR2: LNHNV and YYDKDF (reference sequence). The CDR3 contains 12 residues. The CDR3 bases are TGTGCCACCAGCAGAGAGTTAGGGGCGTCTGCCTTT. Translating gives CATSRELGASAF.

The chain is built from TRBV2 and TRBJ1-6; D is uncertain. Trimming cost V 2 bases and J 15 bases, with 11 bases left between them. The germline gives CDR1 SNHLY, CDR2 FYNNEI. The CDR3 is 12 residues long. CDR3 coding DNA: TGTGCCAGCAGTGAACGGCCTTACGTCCTCCACTTT. This encodes CASSERPYVLHF.